This TCR beta chain was sequenced during a study of control samples from healthy donors and cancer patients. The repertoire was sequenced with immunoSEQ multiplex PCR; TCRdb's copy has only in-frame clones and lacks some. The sample includes approximately 120,000 clones, 90% of them seen just once. V shed 5 bases and J shed 10 bases, with 15 bases lying between them. Germline values: CDR1 LNHDA, CDR2 SQIVND (reference sequence). The CDR3 is 13 amino acids. This clone came up once. Sequences were obtained from blood. The receptor comes from a human donor in good health. The donor label of this sample is uncertain. The gene calls are TRBV19 and TRBJ2-1; possibly TRBD1 for D (6 bases). The CDR3 loop reads CASSAKQGQEQFF. In DNA, the CDR3 is TGTGCCAGTAGTGCCAAACAGGGCCAGGAGCAGTTCTTC.